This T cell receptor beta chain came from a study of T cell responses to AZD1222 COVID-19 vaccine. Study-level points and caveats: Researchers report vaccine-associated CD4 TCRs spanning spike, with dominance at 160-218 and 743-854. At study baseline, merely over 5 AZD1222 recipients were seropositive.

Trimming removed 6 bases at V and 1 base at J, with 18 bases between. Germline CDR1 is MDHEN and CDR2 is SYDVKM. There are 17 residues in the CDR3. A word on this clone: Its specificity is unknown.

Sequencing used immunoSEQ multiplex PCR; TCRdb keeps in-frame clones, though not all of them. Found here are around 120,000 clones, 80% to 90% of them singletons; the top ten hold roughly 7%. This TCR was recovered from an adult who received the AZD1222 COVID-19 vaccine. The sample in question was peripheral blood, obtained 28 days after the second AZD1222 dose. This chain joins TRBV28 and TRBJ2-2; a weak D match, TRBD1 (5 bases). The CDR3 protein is CASSPNLGRGNTGELFF. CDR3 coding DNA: TGTGCCAGCAGCCCTAACCTGGGTAGGGGGAACACCGGGGAGCTGTTTTTT.